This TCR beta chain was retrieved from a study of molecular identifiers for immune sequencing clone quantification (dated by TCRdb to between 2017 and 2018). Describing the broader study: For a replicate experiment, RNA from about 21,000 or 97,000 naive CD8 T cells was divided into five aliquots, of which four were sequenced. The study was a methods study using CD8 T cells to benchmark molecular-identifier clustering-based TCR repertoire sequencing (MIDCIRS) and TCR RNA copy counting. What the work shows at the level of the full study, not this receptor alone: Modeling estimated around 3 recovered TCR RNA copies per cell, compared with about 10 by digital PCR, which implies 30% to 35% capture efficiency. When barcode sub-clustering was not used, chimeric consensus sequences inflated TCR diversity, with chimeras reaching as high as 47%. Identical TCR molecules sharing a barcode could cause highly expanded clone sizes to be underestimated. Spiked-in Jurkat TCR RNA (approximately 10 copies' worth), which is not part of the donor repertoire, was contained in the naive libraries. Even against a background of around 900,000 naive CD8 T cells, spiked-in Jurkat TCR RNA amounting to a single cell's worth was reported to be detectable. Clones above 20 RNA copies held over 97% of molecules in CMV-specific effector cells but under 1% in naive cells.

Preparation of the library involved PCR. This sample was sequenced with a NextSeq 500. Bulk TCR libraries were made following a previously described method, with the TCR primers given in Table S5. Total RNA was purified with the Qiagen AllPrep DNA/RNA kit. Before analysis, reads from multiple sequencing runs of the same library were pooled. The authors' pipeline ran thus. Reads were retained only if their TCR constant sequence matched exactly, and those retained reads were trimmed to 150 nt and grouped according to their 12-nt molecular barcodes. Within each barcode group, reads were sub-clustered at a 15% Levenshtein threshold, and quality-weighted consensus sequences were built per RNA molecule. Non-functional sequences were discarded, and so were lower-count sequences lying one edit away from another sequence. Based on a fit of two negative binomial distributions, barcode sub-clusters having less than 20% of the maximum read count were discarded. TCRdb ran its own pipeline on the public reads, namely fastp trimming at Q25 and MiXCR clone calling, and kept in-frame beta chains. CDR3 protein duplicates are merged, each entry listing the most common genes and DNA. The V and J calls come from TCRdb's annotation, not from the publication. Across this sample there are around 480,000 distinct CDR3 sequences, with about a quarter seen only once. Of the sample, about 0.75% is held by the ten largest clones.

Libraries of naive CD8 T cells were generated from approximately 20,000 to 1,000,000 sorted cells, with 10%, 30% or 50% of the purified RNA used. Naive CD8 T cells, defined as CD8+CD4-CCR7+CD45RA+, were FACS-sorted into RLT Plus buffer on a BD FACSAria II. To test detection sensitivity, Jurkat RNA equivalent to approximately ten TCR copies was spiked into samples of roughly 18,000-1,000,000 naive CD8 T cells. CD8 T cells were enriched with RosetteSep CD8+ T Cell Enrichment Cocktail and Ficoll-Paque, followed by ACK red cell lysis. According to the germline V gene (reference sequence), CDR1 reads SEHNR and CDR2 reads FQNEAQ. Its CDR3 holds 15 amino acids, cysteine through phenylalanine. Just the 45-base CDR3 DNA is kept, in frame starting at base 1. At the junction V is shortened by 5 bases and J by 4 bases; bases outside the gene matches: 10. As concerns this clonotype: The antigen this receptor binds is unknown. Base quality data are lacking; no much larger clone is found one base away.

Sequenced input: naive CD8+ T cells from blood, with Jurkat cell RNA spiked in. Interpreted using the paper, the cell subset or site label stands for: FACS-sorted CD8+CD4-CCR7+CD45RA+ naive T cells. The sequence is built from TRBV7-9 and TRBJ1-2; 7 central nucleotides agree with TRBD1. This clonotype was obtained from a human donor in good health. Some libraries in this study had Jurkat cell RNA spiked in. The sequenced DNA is TGTGCCAGCAGCCCCGGCCTACAGGGGACCTATGGCTACACCTTC. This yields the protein CASSPGLQGTYGYTF.